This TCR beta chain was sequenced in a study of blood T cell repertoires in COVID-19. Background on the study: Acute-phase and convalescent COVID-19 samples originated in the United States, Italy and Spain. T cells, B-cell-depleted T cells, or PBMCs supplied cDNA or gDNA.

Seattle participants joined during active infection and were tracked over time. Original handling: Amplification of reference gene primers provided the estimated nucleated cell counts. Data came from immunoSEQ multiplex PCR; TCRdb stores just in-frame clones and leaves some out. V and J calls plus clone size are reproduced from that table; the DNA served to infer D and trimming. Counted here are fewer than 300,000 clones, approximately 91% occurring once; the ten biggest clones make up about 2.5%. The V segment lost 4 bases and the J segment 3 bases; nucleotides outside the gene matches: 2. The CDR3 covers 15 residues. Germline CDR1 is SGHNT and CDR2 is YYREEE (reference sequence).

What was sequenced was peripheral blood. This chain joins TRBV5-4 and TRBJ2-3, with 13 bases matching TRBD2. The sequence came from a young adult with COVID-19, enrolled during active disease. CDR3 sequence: CASSPTSGRTDTQYF. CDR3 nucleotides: TGTGCCAGCAGCCCGACTAGCGGGAGGACAGATACGCAGTATTTT. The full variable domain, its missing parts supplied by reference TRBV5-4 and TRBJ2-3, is ETGVTQSPTHLIKTRGQQVTLRCSSQSGHNTVSWYQQALGQGPQFIFQYYREEENGRGNFPPRFSGLQFPNYSSELNVNALELDDSALYLCASSPTSGRTDTQYFGPGTRLTVL.